The text below deals with one TCR beta chain. Cohort allocation depended upon clinical history that participants reported. This entry is derived from a study of blood T cell repertoires in COVID-19. Only in-frame clones appear in the TCRdb table, and some are missing; sequencing was by immunoSEQ multiplex PCR. The sample lists about 340,000 clones, 65% to 90% occurring once. With 4 bases removed from V and 5 bases from J, the gap between germline ends came to 13 bases. This CDR3 contains 14 residues. Per germline, CDR1 MDHEN and CDR2 SYDVKM. The rearrangement joins TRBV28 to TRBJ2-3; D is unclear. This sequence was found in a woman in her thirties or forties with acute COVID-19. The sample taken for sequencing was PBMCs or T cells enriched from blood (not recorded which). The CDR3 bases are TGTGCCAGCAGTTCCCAAGGCCGAGGAGATACGCAGTATTTT. Translation gives CASSSQGRGDTQYF.